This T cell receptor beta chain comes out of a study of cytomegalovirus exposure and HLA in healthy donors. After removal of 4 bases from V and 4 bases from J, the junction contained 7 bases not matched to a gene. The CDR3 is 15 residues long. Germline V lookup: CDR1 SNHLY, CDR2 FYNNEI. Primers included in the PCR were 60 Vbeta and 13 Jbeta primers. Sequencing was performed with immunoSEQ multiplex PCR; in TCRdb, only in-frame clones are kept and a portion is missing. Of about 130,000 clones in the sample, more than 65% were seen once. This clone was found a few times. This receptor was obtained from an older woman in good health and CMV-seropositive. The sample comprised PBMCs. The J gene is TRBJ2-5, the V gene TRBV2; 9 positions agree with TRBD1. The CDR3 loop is CASSATGGMGETQYF. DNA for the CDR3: TGTGCCAGCAGTGCCACAGGGGGCATGGGAGAGACCCAGTACTTC.